This TCR beta chain stems from a study of blood T cell repertoires in COVID-19 (dated by TCRdb to the early 2020s). About the study as a whole: The collaborator samples originated in the United States, Italy and Spain and spanned the acute and convalescent phases of COVID-19. Samples were obtained from the ongoing ImmuneRACE study (first 160 participants) and from some 1,200 subjects provided by 6 global collaborators. The repertoires were released in a freely available public database meant as a resource for research on the immune response to SARS-CoV-2. HLA class I and class II types, where available, came from metadata supplied by the sample provider rather than from assay-based typing. Sample metadata almost always included a de-identified subject ID, COVID-19 status, age in years and sex. The material from the prospective study consisted of cDNA or gDNA derived from T cells, B-cell-depleted T cells, or PBMCs. The dataset comprised deeply sampled blood TCRbeta repertoires from subjects exposed to, actively infected with, or recovered from COVID-19.

As to this clone: Its antigen specificity is not known. No much larger clone is present one base from it, and per-base qualities are unavailable.

On the study overall, not on this receptor specifically: How much clinical and demographic metadata was included differed by source and by participant, and the metadata was provided uncurated.

Collaborating institutions collected whole blood in K2EDTA tubes following their own protocols. For TCRbeta analysis, collaborator samples were shipped as frozen whole blood, as isolated PBMCs, or as DNA extracted from either sample type. From the cysteine through the phenylalanine, the CDR3 covers 10 amino acids. The kept DNA is CDR3 alone, 30 bases in frame from the first base. CDR1 and CDR2, looked up from the germline V gene (reference sequence), are DFQATT and SNEGSKA. The V end loses 6 bases and the J end loses 3 bases, and a stretch of 5 bases separates them. TCRbeta CDR3 regions were amplified from genomic DNA using the immunoSEQ Assay, a bias-controlled multiplex PCR. Per the authors' processing: The number of nucleated cells in each sample was estimated by amplification of reference gene primers within the assay. To quantify the absolute abundance of each unique TCRbeta CDR3 rearrangement, sequence reads were collapsed and filtered. For each sample, productive Simpson clonality was calculated as the square root of Simpson's diversity index over productive rearrangements. TCRdb holds this immuneACCESS table with in-frame rearrangements only. Some clones are missing; in checked studies, unresolved V genes explain under half, and the rest has no known cause. From that table come the V and J calls and clone size; the DNA was used to work out D and trimming. The sample records 55,000 to 85,000 clones, 73% of which are singletons. Of the sample, around 20% is held by the ten largest clones.

The chain joins TRBV20-1 to TRBJ2-5; the D gene is not confidently resolved. Sequenced input: peripheral blood. The receptor was isolated from a man in his sixties with acute or convalescent COVID-19. The DNA sequence is as follows: TGCAGTGCGTATGAAGAGACCCAGTACTTC. This is translated as CSAYEETQYF.